The 17 T cell receptor beta chains listed next were all sequenced from one sample in a study of blood T cell repertoires in COVID-19. Assay: immunoSEQ multiplex PCR; the TCRdb copy retains only in-frame clones and omits some. This table holds about 140,000 clones, roughly 85% found once. Sequencing was performed on peripheral blood. These receptor sequences come from a man between 60 and 75 years old with acute or convalescent COVID-19.

V and J are TRBV27 and TRBJ1-6; D not resolved. Trimming left V 2 bases short and J 7 bases short, with 6 bases between. Germline V gene lookup returns CDR1 MNHEY and CDR2 SMNVEV (reference sequence). The CDR3 is made up of 13 amino acids. The CDR3 reads CASSLDGNSPLHF. Here the CDR3 DNA reads TGTGCCAGCAGTTTAGACGGGAATTCACCCCTCCACTTT.

The table lists this clone with many counts. The gene calls are TRBV11-3 and TRBJ2-7; no reliable D call. V was cut by 4 bases and J by 3 bases, with 10 bases left in between. Germline V gives CDR1 SGHNT, CDR2 YENEEA. This CDR3 has 13 residues. The CDR3 DNA sequence: TGTGCCAGCAGCTCAGGCGACGGCTACGAGCAGTACTTC. Residues: CASSSGDGYEQYF.

The chain combines TRBV6-5 with TRBJ1-2; D is ambiguous. V was trimmed by 10 bases and J by 2 bases, leaving 20 bases between them. The CDR3 is 15 amino acids. Germline assignment: CDR1 MNHEY and CDR2 SVGAGI. CDR3 nucleotides: TGTGCCACAAACTTACTGAGAGGCTCAAACTATGGCTACACCTTC. This gives the protein CATNLLRGSNYGYTF.

The rearrangement links TRBV5-5 to TRBJ1-2, with TRBD1 matching over 7 bases. With 2 bases clipped from V and 3 bases from J, the junction kept 4 bases outside the gene matches. The CDR3 extends over 14 amino acids. Germline loops: CDR1 SGHKS, CDR2 YYEKEE (reference sequence). CDR3 amino acids: CASSLGGADYGYTF. The CDR3, as DNA: TGTGCCAGCAGCTTAGGGGGCGCGGACTATGGCTACACCTTC.

The genes are TRBV5-5 and TRBJ1-2, with 8 bases aligning to TRBD1. The CDR3 spans 15 residues. Trimming took 0 bases from V and 3 from J; bases not matched to a gene: 4. Germline assignment: CDR1 SGHKS and CDR2 YYEKEE (reference sequence). This CDR3 reads CASSLGQGIDYGYTF. CDR3 bases: TGTGCCAGCAGCTTGGGACAGGGGATCGACTATGGCTACACCTTC.

Only one count was recorded for this clone. This chain connects TRBV5-1 to TRBJ2-7; 8 nucleotides align to TRBD2. Per the germline V gene, CDR1 is SGHRS and CDR2 is YFSETQ. CDR3 size: 14 residues. J lost 6 bases, V lost 2 bases, and 7 bases had no gene match. The CDR3 reads CASSFSGKQPEQYF. The CDR3 region has the DNA TGCGCCAGCAGCTTTAGCGGGAAACAACCCGAGCAGTACTTC. Full variable domain (outside the CDR3, taken from reference TRBV5-1 and TRBJ2-7): KAGVTQTPRYLIKTRGQQVTLSCSPISGHRSVSWYQQTPGQGLQFLFEYFSETQRNKGNFPGRFSGRQFSNSRSEMNVSTLELGDSALYLCASSFSGKQPEQYFGPGTRLTVT.

The V call is TRBV6-2 or TRBV6-3, the J call TRBJ2-2, with TRBD1 identical over 7 bases. The germline CDR1 and CDR2 sequences are MNHEY and SVGEGT. Trimming took 2 bases from V and 4 from J; bases not matched to a gene: 4. The CDR3 consists of 15 residues. CDR3 sequence: CASSYRGPFTGELFF. The CDR3 DNA is TGTGCCAGCAGTTACAGGGGGCCGTTCACCGGGGAGCTGTTTTTT.

This chain joins TRBV2 and TRBJ1-1; D gene uncertain. CDR1 SNHLY and CDR2 FYNNEI come from the germline V gene. Trimming took off 2 bases at V and 8 bases at J, with 6 bases between the two ends. The CDR3 spans 11 residues. CDR3 bases: TGTGCCAGCAGTGAATGGGAGGAAGCTTTCTTT. It codes for CASSEWEEAFF.

The chain links TRBV19 to TRBJ2-7; TRBD2 might be the D (5 bases). Germline lookup yields CDR1 LNHDA and CDR2 SQIVND (reference sequence). There are 13 residues in the CDR3. V shed 1 base and J shed 3 bases, with 7 bases lying between them. CDR3 in amino acids: CASSIGTDYEQYF. CDR3 DNA: TGTGCCAGTAGTATAGGGACTGACTACGAGCAGTACTTC.

The rearrangement uses TRBV5-1 and TRBJ1-4; maybe TRBD1 (5 bases). The CDR3 sequence is 18 residues long. Germline loops: CDR1 SGHRS, CDR2 YFSETQ. Trimming removed 0 bases at V and 5 bases at J, with 20 bases between. CDR3 sequence: CASSLVGVQGGRNEKLFF. The DNA for the CDR3 is TGCGCCAGCAGCTTGGTCGGGGTCCAGGGAGGGAGAAATGAAAAACTGTTTTTT.

The chain combines TRBV19 with TRBJ2-5, with D unclear. The CDR3 covers 12 residues. Germline V CDR1 and CDR2: LNHDA, SQIVND (reference sequence). V lost 2 bases and J 3 bases, leaving 4 bases between the germline ends. The DNA of the CDR3 is TGTGCCAGTAGTATAACTAAAGAGACCCAGTACTTC. Protein: CASSITKETQYF.

V is TRBV29-1 and J is TRBJ1-5, with TRBD1 as a possible D gene (5 bases). The V end lost 4 bases, the J end lost 4 bases, and 11 bases lay between the germline ends. The CDR3 is 13 amino acids. The germline gives CDR1 SQVTM, CDR2 ANQGSEA. The chain's CDR3 is CSVVDIPNQPQHF. CDR3 DNA sequence: TGCAGCGTTGTGGACATACCTAATCAGCCCCAGCATTTT.

The chain carries TRBV5-1 and TRBJ1-1; possibly TRBD1 for D (5 bases). This CDR3 has 15 residues. V lost 4 bases, J lost 0 bases, and 13 bases lay in between. From germline, CDR1 is SGHRS and CDR2 YFSETQ. CDR3 loop: CASSQQTDLNTEAFF. CDR3 coding DNA: TGCGCCAGCAGCCAACAGACAGACCTGAACACTGAAGCTTTCTTT.

About this clone itself: The junction does not match germline at one end; this may be a read error. The J gene is TRBJ2-7, the V gene TRBV28, with a possible D match to TRBD1 (5 bases). The CDR3 is made up of 14 amino acids. Germline lookup yields CDR1 MDHEN and CDR2 SYDVKM. CDR3: CASSLGALLDEQYF. The CDR3 nucleotides are TGTGCCAGTAGTTTAGGGGCCCTTTTGGACGAGCAGTACTTC.

The chain couples TRBV6-6 to TRBJ1-5, with 8 bases that match TRBD1. The V and J ends lost 6 bases and 15 bases, in that order; junction bases with no gene match: 16. CDR3 length: 14 amino acids. CDR1 and CDR2 (germline): MNHNY, SVGAGI (reference sequence). The CDR3 nucleotides are TGTGCCAGCAGCGATGGGACAGGCTACCGGGCCAGGCATTTT. Its translation: CASSDGTGYRARHF.

The rearrangement links TRBV2 to TRBJ1-6; D remains ambiguous. Trimming pared 6 bases from V and 9 bases from J, leaving 9 bases between. This CDR3 contains 12 residues. In germline, CDR1 is SNHLY, CDR2 FYNNEI. The CDR3 nucleotides read TGTGCCAGCAGAGAGAGCGGTTCACCCCTCCACTTT. Its translation is CASRESGSPLHF.

J is TRBJ2-5 and V is TRBV9, with a tentative D call TRBD2 (6 bases). V was trimmed by 4 bases and J by 9 bases, leaving 16 bases between them. CDR1 is SGDLS, CDR2 YYNGEE, per germline. The CDR3 loop spans 13 amino acids. In DNA form, the CDR3 reads TGTGCCAGCAGCCCCCATGGGGACTCGGCCCAGTACTTC. This sequence encodes CASSPHGDSAQYF.